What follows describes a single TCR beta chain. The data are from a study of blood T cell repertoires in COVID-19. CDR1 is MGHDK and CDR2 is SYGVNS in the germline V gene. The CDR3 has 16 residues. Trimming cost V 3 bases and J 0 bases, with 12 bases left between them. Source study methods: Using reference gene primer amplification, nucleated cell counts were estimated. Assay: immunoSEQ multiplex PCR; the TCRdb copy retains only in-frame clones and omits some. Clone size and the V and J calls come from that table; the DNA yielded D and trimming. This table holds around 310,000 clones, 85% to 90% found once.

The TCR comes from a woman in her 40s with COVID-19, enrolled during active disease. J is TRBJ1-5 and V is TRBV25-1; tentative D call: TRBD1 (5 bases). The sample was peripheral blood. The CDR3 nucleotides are TGTGCCAGCAGTGAGTTTAAGGGGAATAGCAATCAGCCCCAGCATTTT. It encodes CASSEFKGNSNQPQHF.